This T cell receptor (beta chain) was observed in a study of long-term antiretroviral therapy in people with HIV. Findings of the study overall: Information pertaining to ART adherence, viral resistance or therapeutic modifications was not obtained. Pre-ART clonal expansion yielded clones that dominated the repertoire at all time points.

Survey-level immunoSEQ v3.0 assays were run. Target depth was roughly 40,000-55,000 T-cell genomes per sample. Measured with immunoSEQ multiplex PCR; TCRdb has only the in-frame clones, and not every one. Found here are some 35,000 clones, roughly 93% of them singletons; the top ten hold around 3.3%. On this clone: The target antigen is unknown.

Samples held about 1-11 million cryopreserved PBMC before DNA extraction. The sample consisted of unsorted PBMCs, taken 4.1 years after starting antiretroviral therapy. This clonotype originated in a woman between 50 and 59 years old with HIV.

The CDR3 protein is CATHTGYNTGELFF. In DNA form, the CDR3 reads TGTGCCACCCATACAGGTTACAACACCGGGGAGCTGTTTTTT. The J gene is TRBJ2-2, the V gene TRBV19, with a possible D match to TRBD1 (5 bases). V shed 10 bases and J shed 2 bases, with 14 bases lying between them. Germline values: CDR1 LNHDA, CDR2 SQIVND (reference sequence). This CDR3 region has 14 residues.